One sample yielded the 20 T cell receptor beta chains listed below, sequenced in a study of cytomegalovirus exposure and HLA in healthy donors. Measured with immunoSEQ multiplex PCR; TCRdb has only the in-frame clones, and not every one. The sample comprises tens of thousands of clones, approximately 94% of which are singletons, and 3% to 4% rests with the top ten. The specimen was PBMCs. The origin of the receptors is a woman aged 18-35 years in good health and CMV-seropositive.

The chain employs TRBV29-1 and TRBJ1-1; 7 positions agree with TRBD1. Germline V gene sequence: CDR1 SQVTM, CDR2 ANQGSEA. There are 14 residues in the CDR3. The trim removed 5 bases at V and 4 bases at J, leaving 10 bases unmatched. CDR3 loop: CSVTGQRIGTEAFF. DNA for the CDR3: TGCAGCGTTACGGGACAGAGGATTGGCACTGAAGCTTTCTTT.

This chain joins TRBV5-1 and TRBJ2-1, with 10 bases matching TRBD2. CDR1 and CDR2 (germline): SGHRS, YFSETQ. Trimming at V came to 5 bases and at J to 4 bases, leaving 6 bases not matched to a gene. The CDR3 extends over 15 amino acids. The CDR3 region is CASRLAGVGYNEQFF. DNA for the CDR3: TGCGCCAGCAGGCTAGCGGGGGTGGGTTACAATGAGCAGTTCTTC.

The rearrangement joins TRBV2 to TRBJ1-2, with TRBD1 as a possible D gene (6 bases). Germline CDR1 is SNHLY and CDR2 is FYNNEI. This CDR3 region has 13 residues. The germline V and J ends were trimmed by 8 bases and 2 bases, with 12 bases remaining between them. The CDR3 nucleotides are TGTGCCAGCTTTCAAACAGGGAACTATGGCTACACCTTC. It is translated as CASFQTGNYGYTF.

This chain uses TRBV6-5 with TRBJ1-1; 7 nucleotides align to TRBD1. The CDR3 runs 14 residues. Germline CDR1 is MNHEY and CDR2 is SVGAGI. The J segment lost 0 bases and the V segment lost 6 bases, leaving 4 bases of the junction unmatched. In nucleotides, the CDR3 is TGTGCCAGCAGGATAGGACAGGTGAACACTGAAGCTTTCTTT. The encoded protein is CASRIGQVNTEAFF.

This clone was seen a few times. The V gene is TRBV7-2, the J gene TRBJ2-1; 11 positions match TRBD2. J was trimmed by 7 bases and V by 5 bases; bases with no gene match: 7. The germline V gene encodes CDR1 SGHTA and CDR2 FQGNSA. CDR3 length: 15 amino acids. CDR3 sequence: CASSASGRWLNEQFF. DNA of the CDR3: TGTGCCAGCAGCGCTAGCGGGAGGTGGTTAAATGAGCAGTTCTTC.

CDR3 amino acids: CASSVGPGGATSGNTIYF. The CDR3 DNA reads as TGTGCCAGCAGCGTAGGCCCGGGGGGGGCTACCTCTGGAAACACCATATATTTT. The chain uses TRBV9 and TRBJ1-3, with TRBD1 as a possible D gene (6 bases). The CDR3 extends over 18 amino acids. Germline V CDR1 and CDR2: SGDLS, YYNGEE. V gave up 0 bases and J gave up 0 bases, with 16 bases separating them.

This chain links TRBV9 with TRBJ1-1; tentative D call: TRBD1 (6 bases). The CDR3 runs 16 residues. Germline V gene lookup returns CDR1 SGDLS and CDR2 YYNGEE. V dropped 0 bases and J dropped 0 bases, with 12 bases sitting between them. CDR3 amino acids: CASSVDGTHMNTEAFF. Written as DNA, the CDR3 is TGTGCCAGCAGCGTAGACGGGACACATATGAACACTGAAGCTTTCTTT.

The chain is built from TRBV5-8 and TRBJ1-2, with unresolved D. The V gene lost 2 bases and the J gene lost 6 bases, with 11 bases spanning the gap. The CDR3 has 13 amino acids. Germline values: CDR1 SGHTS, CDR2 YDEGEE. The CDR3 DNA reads TGTGCCAGCAGCTTAAGTGTAGTTCATGGCTACACCTTC. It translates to CASSLSVVHGYTF.

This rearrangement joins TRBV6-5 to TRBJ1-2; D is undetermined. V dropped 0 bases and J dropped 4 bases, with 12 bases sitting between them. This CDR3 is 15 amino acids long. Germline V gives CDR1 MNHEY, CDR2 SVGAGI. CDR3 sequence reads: CASSYSNSGTYGYTF. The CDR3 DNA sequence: TGTGCCAGCAGTTACTCTAACTCAGGAACCTATGGCTACACCTTC.

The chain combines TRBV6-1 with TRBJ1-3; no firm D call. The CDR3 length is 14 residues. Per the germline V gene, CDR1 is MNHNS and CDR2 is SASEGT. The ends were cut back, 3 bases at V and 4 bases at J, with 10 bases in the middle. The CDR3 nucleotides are TGTGCCAGCAGTGATTCCCTTACAGGAAACACCATATATTTT. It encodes CASSDSLTGNTIYF.

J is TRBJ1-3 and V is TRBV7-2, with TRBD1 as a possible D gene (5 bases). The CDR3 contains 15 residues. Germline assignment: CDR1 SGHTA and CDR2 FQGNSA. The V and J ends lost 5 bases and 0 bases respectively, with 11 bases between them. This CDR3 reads CASSKQAYSGNTIYF. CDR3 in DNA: TGTGCCAGCAGCAAACAGGCTTACTCTGGAAACACCATATATTTT.

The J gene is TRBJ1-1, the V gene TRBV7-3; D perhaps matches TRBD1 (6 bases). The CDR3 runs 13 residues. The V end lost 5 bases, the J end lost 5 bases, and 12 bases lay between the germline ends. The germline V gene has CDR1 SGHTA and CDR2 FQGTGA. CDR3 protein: CASSAIQGTEAFF. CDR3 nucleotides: TGTGCCAGCAGCGCGATACAGGGAACTGAAGCTTTCTTT.

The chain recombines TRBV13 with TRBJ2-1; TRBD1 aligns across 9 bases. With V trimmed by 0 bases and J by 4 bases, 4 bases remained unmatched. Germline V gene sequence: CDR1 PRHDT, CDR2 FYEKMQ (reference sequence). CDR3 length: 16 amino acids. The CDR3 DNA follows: TGTGCCAGCAGCTTAGGCCTACAGGGGGCTTACAATGAGCAGTTCTTC. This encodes CASSLGLQGAYNEQFF.

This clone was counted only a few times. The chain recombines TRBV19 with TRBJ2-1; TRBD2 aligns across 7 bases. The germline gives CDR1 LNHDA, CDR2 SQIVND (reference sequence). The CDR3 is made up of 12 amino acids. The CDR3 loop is CGVAGGRNEQFF. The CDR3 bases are TGTGGCGTAGCGGGTGGTCGGAATGAGCAGTTCTTC. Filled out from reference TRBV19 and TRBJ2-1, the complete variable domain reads DGGITQSPKYLFRKEGQNVTLSCEQNLNHDAMYWYRQDPGQGLRLIYYSQIVNDFQKGDIAEGYSVSREKKESFPLTVTSAQKNPTAFYLCGVAGGRNEQFFGPGTRLTVL.

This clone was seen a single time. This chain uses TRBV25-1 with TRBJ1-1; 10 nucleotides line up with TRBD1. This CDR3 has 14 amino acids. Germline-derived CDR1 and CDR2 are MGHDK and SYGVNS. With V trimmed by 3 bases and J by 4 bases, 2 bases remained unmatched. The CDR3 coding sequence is TGTGCCAGCAGTGATGACAGGGGGCTCACTGAAGCTTTCTTT. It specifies CASSDDRGLTEAFF.

CDR3: CASSINNQPQHF. As DNA, the CDR3 is TGTGCCAGCAGTATTAACAATCAGCCCCAGCATTTT. The chain carries TRBV28 and TRBJ1-5; no clear D gene. The CDR3 covers 12 residues. With 5 bases removed from V and 3 bases from J, the gap between germline ends came to 5 bases. CDR1 and CDR2 from the germline V gene are MDHEN and SYDVKM.

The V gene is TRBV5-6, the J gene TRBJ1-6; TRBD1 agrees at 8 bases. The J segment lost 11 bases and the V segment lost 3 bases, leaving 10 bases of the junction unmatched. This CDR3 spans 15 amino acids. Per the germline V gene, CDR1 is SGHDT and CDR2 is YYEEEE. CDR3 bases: TGTGCCAGCAGCTCGTTGGACAGGGACGCTACACCCCTCCACTTT. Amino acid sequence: CASSSLDRDATPLHF.

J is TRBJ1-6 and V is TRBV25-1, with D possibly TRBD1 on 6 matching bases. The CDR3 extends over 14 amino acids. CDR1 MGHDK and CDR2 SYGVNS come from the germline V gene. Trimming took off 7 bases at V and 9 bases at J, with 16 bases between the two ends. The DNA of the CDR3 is TGTGCCAGCACCGAACGTCAGGGGCGTTCACCCCTCCACTTT. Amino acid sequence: CASTERQGRSPLHF.

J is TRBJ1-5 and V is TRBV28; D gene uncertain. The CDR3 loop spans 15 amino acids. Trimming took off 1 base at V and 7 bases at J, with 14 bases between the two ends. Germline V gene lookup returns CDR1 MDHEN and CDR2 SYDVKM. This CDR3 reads CASSLSNLRNQPQHF. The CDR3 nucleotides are TGTGCCAGCAGTTTATCGAACTTACGAAACCAGCCCCAGCATTTT. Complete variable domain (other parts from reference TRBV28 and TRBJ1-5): DVKVTQSSRYLVKRTGEKVFLECVQDMDHENMFWYRQDPGLGLRLIYFSYDVKMKEKGDIPEGYSVSREKKERFSLILESASTNQTSMYLCASSLSNLRNQPQHFGDGTRLSIL.

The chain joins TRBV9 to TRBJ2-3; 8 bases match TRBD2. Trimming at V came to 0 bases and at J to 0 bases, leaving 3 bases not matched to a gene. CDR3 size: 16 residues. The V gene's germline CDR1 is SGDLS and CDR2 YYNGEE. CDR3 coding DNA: TGTGCCAGCAGCGTAGACCGGGGGGGTAGCACAGATACGCAGTATTTT. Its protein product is CASSVDRGGSTDTQYF.